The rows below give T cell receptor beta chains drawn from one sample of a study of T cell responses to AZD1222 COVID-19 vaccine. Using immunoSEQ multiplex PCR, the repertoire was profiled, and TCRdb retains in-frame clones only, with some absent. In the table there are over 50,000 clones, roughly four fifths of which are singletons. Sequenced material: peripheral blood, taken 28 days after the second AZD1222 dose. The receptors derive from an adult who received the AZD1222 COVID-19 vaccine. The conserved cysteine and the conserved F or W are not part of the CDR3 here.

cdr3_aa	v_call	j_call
ASSLNGVQPQH	TRBV7-2	TRBJ1-5
ASSLIREGNEETQY	TRBV28	TRBJ2-5
ASSVVGDTQY	TRBV9	TRBJ2-3
ASSQGGGFVLF	TRBV3-1/TRBV3-2	TRBJ1-4
ASSFSQDGYT	TRBV12-3/TRBV12-4	TRBJ1-2
ASSSIGGSTYNEQF	TRBV5-1	TRBJ2-1
ASSASGAYEQY	TRBV5-1	TRBJ2-7
AWSTLQGTDSPLH	TRBV30	TRBJ1-6
ASRMMWGSNEQF	TRBV19	TRBJ2-1
ASSRDSSTNEKLF	TRBV2	TRBJ1-4
ASRNTGADNSPLH	TRBV6-6	TRBJ1-6
ASSHVTGTNYEQY	TRBV5-1	TRBJ2-7
ASSLQGTNTGELF	TRBV6-2/TRBV6-3	TRBJ2-2
ASRKTLAGLYNEQF	TRBV19	TRBJ2-1
ASSRTSGSHNEQF	TRBV5-6	TRBJ2-1
ASVELNTGELF	TRBV6-5	TRBJ2-2
ASSRDRGGLDYGYT	TRBV5-1	TRBJ1-2